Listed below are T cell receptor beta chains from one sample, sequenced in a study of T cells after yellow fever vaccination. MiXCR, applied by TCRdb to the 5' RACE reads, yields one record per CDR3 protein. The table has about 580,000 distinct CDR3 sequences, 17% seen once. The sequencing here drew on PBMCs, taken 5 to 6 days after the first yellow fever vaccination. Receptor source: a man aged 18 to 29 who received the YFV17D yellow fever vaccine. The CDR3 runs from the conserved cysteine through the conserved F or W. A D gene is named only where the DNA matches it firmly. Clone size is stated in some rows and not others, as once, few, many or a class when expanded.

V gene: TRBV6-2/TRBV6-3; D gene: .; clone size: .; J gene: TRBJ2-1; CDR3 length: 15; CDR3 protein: CASSFGTGKYNEQFF; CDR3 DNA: TGTGCCAGCAGCTTTGGGACGGGAAAATACAATGAGCAGTTCTTC
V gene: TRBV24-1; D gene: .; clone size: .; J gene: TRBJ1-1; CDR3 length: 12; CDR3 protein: CATSEPGSEAFF; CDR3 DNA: TGTGCCACCAGTGAACCGGGTTCTGAAGCTTTCTTT
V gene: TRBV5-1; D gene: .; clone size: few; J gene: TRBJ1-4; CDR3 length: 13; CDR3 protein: CASSLAGSEKLFF; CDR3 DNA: TGCGCCAGCAGCTTGGCCGGGAGTGAAAAACTGTTTTTT
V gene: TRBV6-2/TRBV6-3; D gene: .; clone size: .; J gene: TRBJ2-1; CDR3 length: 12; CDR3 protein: CASTGLQVEQFF; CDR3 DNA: TGTGCCAGCACCGGCTTGCAGGTTGAGCAGTTCTTC
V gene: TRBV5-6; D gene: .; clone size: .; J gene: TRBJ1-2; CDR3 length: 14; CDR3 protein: CASSLEGRVYGYTF; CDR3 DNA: TGTGCCAGCAGCTTGGAAGGCAGGGTCTATGGCTACACCTTC
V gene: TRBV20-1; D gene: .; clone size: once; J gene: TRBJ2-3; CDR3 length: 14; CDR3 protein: CSARFVVGTDTQYF; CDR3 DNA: TGCAGTGCTAGATTCGTGGTAGGCACAGATACGCAGTATTTT
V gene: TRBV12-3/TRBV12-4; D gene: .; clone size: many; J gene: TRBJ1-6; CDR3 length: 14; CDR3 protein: CASSPGPTYSPLHF; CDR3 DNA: TGTGCCAGCAGTCCGGGACCGACCTATTCACCCCTCCACTTT
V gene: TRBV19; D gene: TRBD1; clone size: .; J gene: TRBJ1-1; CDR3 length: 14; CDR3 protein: CASRYGQGDTEAFF; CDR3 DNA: TGTGCCAGTAGATACGGACAGGGAGACACTGAAGCTTTCTTT
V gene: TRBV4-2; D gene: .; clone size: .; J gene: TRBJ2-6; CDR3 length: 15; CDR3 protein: CASSHRVSGANVLTF; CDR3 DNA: TGTGCCAGCAGCCATAGAGTCTCTGGGGCCAACGTCCTGACTTTC
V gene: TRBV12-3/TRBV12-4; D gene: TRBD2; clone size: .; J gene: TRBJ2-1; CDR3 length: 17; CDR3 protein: CASRRASGGSSYNEQFF; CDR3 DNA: TGTGCCAGCAGAAGGGCTAGCGGGGGGAGCTCCTACAATGAGCAGTTCTTC
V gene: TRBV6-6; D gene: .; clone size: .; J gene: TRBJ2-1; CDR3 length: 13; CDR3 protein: CASRPPPYNEQFF; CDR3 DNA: TGTGCCAGCAGGCCACCGCCTTACAATGAGCAGTTCTTC
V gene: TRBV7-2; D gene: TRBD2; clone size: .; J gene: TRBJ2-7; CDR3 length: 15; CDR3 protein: CASSLAGLVGHEQYF; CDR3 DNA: TGTGCCAGCAGCTTAGCGGGACTAGTGGGTCACGAGCAGTACTTC
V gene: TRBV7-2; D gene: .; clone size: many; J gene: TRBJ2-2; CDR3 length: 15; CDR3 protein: CASTQSRPPTGELFF; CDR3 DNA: TGTGCCAGCACCCAGTCGAGGCCCCCCACCGGGGAGCTGTTTTTT
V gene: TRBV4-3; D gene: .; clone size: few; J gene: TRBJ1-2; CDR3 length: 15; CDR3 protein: CASSQAAEELAGYTF; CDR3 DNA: TGCGCCAGCAGCCAAGCCGCAGAAGAATTAGCTGGCTACACCTTC
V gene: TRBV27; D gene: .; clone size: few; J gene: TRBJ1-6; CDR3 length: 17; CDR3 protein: CASRPTTTSSYNSPLHF; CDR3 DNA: TGTGCCAGCAGACCTACGACTACCAGCTCCTATAATTCACCCCTCCACTTT
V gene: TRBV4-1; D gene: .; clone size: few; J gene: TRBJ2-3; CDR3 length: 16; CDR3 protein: CASSQDGGRRTDTQYF; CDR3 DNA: TGCGCCAGCAGCCAAGACGGGGGCCGCCGCACAGATACGCAGTATTTT
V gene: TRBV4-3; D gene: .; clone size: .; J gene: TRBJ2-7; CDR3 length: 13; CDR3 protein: CASSQGGWDEQYF; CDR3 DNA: TGCGCCAGCAGCCAAGGGGGGTGGGACGAGCAGTACTTC
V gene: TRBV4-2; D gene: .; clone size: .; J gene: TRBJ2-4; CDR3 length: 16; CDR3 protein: CASSLHEEAAKNIQYF; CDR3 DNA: TGTGCCAGCAGCCTACATGAGGAGGCGGCCAAAAACATTCAGTACTTC
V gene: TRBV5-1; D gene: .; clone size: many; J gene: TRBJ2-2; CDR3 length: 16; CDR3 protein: CASSSTNEQLTGELFF; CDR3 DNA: TGCGCCAGCAGCTCCACCAATGAACAACTCACCGGGGAGCTGTTTTTT
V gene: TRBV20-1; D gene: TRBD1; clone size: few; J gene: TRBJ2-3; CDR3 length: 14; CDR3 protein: CSASRDRARDTQYF; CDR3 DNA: TGCAGTGCTAGCCGGGACAGGGCGAGAGATACGCAGTATTTT
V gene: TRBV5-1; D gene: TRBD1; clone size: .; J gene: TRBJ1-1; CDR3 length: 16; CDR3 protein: CASSSNRGGVYTEAFF; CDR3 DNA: TGCGCCAGCAGCTCTAACAGGGGGGGGGTGTACACTGAAGCTTTCTTT
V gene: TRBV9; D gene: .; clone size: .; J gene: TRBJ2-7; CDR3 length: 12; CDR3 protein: CASSGIGAPQYF; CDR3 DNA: TGTGCCAGCAGCGGGATAGGGGCCCCGCAGTACTTC
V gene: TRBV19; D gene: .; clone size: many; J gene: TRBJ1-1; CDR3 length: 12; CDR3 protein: CASRAGITEAFF; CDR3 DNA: TGTGCCAGTAGAGCAGGGATCACTGAAGCTTTCTTT
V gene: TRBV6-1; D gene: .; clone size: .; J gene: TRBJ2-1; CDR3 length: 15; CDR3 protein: CASSPAGAGGNEQFF; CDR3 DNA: TGTGCCAGCAGCCCGGCGGGGGCCGGAGGCAATGAGCAGTTCTTC
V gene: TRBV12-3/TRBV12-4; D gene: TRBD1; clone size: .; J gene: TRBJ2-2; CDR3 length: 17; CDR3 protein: CASMELAGQGSFGELFF; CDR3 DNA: TGTGCCAGCATGGAATTGGCGGGACAGGGGTCTTTCGGGGAGCTGTTTTTT
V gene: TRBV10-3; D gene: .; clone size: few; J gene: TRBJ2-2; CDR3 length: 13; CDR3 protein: CAARVRQTGELFF; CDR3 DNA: TGTGCCGCACGGGTACGGCAAACCGGGGAGCTGTTTTTT
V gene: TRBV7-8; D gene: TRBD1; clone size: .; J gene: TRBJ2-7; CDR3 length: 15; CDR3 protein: CASGPYGDRVEEQYF; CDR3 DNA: TGTGCCAGCGGGCCCTATGGGGACAGGGTAGAAGAGCAGTACTTC
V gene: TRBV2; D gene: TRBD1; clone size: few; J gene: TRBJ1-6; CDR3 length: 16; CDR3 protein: CASSQGTGGNNSPLHF; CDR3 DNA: TGTGCCAGCAGTCAAGGGACAGGGGGCAACAATTCACCCCTCCACTTT
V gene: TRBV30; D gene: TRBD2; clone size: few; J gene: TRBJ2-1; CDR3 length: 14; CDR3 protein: CAWGRLAGRNEQFF; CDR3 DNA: TGTGCCTGGGGCAGACTAGCGGGTCGTAATGAGCAGTTCTTC
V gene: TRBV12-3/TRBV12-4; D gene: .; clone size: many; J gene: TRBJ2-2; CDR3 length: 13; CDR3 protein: CASTPRNTGELFF; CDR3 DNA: TGTGCCAGCACCCCAAGGAACACCGGGGAGCTGTTTTTT
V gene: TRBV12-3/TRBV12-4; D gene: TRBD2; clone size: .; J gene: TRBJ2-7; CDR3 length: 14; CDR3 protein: CASSGGGGRYEQYF; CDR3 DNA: TGTGCCAGCAGTGGGGGCGGGGGGCGTTACGAGCAGTACTTC
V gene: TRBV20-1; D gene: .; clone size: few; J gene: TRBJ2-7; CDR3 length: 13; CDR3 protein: CSARDSSGHEQYF; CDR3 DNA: TGCAGTGCTAGGGACTCCAGCGGCCACGAGCAGTACTTC
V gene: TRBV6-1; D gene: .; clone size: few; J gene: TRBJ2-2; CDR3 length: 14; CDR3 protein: CASSEMSGAGELFF; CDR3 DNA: TGTGCCAGCAGTGAAATGTCTGGGGCCGGGGAGCTGTTTTTT
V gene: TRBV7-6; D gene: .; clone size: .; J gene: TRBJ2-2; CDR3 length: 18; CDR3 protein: CASSPTQGSPANTGELFF; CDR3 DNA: TGTGCCAGCAGCCCGACGCAGGGTTCCCCCGCGAACACCGGGGAGCTGTTTTTT
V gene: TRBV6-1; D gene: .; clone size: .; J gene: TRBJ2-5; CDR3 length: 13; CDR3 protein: CASSGGYKETQYF; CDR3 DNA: TGTGCCAGCAGTGGAGGGTATAAGGAGACCCAGTACTTC
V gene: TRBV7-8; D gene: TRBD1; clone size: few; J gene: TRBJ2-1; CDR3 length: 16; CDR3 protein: CASSLARTGGRNEQFF; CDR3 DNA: TGTGCCAGCAGCTTAGCGCGGACAGGGGGTAGGAATGAGCAGTTCTTC
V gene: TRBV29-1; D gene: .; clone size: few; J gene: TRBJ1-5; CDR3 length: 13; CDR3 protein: CSVEETEDQPQHF; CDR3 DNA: TGCAGCGTTGAAGAGACAGAAGATCAGCCCCAGCATTTT
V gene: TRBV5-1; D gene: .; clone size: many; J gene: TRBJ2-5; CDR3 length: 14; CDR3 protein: CASSLVGPGETQYF; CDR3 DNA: TGCGCCAGCAGCTTGGTGGGGCCGGGGGAGACCCAGTACTTC
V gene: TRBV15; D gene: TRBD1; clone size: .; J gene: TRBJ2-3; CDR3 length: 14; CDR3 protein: CATSRRQGADTQYF; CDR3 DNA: TGTGCCACCAGCCGGAGACAGGGCGCAGATACGCAGTATTTT
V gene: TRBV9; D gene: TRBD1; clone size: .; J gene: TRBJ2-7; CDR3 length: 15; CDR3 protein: CASSARQGKWEQQYF; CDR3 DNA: TGTGCCAGCAGCGCTCGACAGGGCAAGTGGGAGCAGCAGTACTTC
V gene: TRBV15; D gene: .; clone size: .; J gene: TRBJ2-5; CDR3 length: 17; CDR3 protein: CATSRDGRTRGKETQYF; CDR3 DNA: TGTGCCACCAGCAGAGATGGAAGGACCAGGGGAAAAGAGACCCAGTACTTC
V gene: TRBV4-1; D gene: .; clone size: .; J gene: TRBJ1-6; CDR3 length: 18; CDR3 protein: CASSHEGGESSYNSPLHF; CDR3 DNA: TGCGCCAGCAGCCACGAGGGGGGTGAAAGCTCCTATAATTCACCCCTCCACTTT
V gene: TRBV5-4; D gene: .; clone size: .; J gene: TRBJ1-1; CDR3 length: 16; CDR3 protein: CASSLGLTGKNTEAFF; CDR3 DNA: TGTGCCAGCAGCTTGGGTTTAACAGGGAAGAACACTGAAGCTTTCTTT
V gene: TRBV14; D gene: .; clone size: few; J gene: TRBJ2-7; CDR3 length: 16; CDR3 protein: CASSQGETVHGSEQYF; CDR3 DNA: TGTGCCAGCAGCCAAGGGGAGACAGTCCATGGGTCGGAGCAGTACTTC
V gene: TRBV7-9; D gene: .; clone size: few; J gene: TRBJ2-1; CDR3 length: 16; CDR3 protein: CASSLMGSGQYNEQFF; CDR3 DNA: TGTGCCAGCAGCCTAATGGGGTCAGGGCAGTACAATGAGCAGTTCTTC
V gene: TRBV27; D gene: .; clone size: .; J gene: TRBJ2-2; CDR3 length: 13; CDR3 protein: CASGGENTGELFF; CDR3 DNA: TGTGCCAGTGGGGGAGAGAACACCGGGGAGCTGTTTTTT
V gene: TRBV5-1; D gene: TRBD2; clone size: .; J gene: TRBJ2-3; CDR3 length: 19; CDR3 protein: CASSYRTSGGARSSDTQYF; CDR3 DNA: TGCGCCAGCAGCTACAGGACTAGCGGGGGGGCGCGATCTTCAGATACGCAGTATTTT
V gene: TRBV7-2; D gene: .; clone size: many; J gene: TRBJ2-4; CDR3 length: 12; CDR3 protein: CASTSTGNIQYF; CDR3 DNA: TGTGCCAGCACCTCCACAGGGAACATTCAGTACTTC